This T cell receptor (beta chain) was captured in a study of blood T cell repertoires in COVID-19. Study summary: Acute-phase and convalescent COVID-19 samples originated in the United States, Italy and Spain. T cells, B-cell-depleted T cells, or PBMCs supplied cDNA or gDNA.

In the authors' methods: Amplification from reference gene primers served as the basis for estimated nucleated cell counts. The table came from immunoSEQ multiplex PCR; TCRdb's copy has only in-frame clones and leaves some out. V, J and clone size are taken as reported in that table, and D and trimming were inferred from the DNA itself. Of 200,000 to 250,000 clones in the sample, roughly 90% were seen once. Germline V gene sequence: CDR1 KGHDR, CDR2 SFDVKD. CDR3 length: 16 residues. V lost 4 bases and J 3 bases, leaving 15 bases between the germline ends. The genes are TRBV24-1 and TRBJ2-1; maybe TRBD1 (6 bases). The specimen sequenced was peripheral blood. The TCR originated in a woman aged 55-70 years with acute or convalescent COVID-19. CDR3 sequence (DNA): TGTGCCACCAGTGACTCCGGGACACTAAGCTACAATGAGCAGTTCTTC. Translating gives CATSDSGTLSYNEQFF.